The sequence of this T cell receptor beta chain was determined in a study of identical twins. V was cut by 6 bases and J by 6 bases, with 15 bases left in between. From germline, CDR1 is DFQATT and CDR2 SNEGSKA (reference sequence). The length of the CDR3 is 13 residues. There are a few counts of this clonotype. TCRdb reprocessed the 5' RACE reads with MiXCR, giving one entry per CDR3 protein. The table includes hundreds of thousands of distinct CDR3 sequences, around 15% detected once. The source of this sequence is a woman aged 18-29 years in good health. The sequenced sample consisted of memory (CD45RO+) T cells sorted from blood. The chain joins TRBV20-1 to TRBJ2-1; D might be TRBD2 (5 bases). The chain's CDR3 is CSALLLDPNEQFF. The CDR3 DNA follows: TGCAGTGCACTCCTACTAGACCCCAATGAGCAGTTCTTC.